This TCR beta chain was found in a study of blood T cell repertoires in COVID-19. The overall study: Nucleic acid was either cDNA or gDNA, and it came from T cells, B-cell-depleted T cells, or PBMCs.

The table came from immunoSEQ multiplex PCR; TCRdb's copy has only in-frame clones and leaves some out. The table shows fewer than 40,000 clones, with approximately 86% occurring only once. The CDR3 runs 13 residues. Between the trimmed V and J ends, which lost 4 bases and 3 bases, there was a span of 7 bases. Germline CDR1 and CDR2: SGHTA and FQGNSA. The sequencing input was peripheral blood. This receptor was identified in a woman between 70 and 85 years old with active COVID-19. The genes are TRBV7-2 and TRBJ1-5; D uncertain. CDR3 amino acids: CASSSGPNQPQHF. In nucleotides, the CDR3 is TGTGCCAGCAGCTCAGGCCCCAATCAGCCCCAGCATTTT.